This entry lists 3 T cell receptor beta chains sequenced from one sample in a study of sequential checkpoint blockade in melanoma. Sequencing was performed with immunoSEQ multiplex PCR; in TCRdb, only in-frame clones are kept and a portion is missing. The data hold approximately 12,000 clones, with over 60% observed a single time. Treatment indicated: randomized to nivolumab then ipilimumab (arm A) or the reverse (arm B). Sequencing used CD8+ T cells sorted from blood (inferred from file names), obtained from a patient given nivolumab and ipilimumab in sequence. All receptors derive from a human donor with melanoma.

As DNA, the CDR3 is TGTGCCAGCAGTTTGTCACAGAGCAATACCTACGAGCAGTACTTC. It specifies CASSLSQSNTYEQYF. This chain joins TRBV27 and TRBJ2-5; D uncertain. The end of the DNA aligns better with TRBJ2-7, so the J call may be wrong. The length of the CDR3 is 15 residues. Per germline, CDR1 MNHEY and CDR2 SMNVEV (reference sequence).

CDR3 bases: TGTGCCAGCAGCTCGGGAACAGTCCGACAAGAGACCCAGTACTTC. Protein product: CASSSGTVRQETQYF. V usage is TRBV9 and J usage is TRBJ2-5, with D perhaps TRBD2 (5 bases). V was trimmed by 4 bases and J by 2 bases, leaving 15 bases between them. This CDR3 has 15 amino acids. In germline, CDR1 is SGDLS, CDR2 YYNGEE.

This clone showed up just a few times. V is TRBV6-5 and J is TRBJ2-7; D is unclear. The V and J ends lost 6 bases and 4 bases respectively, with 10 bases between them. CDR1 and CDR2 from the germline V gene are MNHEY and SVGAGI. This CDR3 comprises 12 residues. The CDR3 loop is CASRRVVYEQYF. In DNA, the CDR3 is TGTGCCAGCAGGAGAGTCGTGTACGAGCAGTACTTC.